This TCR beta chain was found in a study of shared clonotypes between healthy human individuals. Findings of the study overall: Sharing across four donors was highest in naive CD4 (around 5%) and lowest in memory CD8 (about 0.4%). Represented diversity (both genetic and exposure-history) was limited by the small number of donors.

Germline lookup yields CDR1 KGHSH and CDR2 LQKENI. V shed 5 bases, J shed 10 bases, and the junction held 8 bases outside the gene matches. The CDR3 consists of 14 residues. Memory CD4+ cells were the fraction left after CD45RA+ naive selection. Using immunoSEQ multiplex PCR, the repertoire was profiled, and TCRdb retains in-frame clones only, with some absent. This table has about 960,000 clones, around 80% appearing once. Remarks on this clone: Its target is unknown.

The V call is TRBV18, the J call TRBJ1-6; 7 nucleotides align to TRBD1. The TCR comes from a man aged 18-30 years in good health. Sequencing was done on a sample of memory CD4+ T cells sorted from blood. Described subset: CD45RA-negative fraction. CDR3 DNA: TGTGCCAGCTCAAGTCTACAGGGGAACTCACCCCTCCACTTT. Translation: CASSSLQGNSPLHF.